Here is one TCR beta chain with its context. The clone's antigen remains unknown. The record has no base qualities; no much larger clone is one base away. Genomic DNA was extracted from sorted cells with the Quick-DNA Microprep Kit. Amplification of TCRbeta DNA was done with the immunoSEQ hsTCRbeta kit, following the protocol from the manufacturer. TCRbeta libraries were sequenced on an Illumina MiSeq instrument. In the paper's pipeline: Once out-of-frame sequences had been removed, 2,200,000 or so distinct TCRbeta sequences were left, which works out to an average of approximately 73,000 per individual. Each individual was scored according to the count of some 160 previously reported CMV-associated TCRbeta sequences and the total productive distinct TCRbeta count. A beta-binomial model was reimplemented in Python, and scikit-learn random forests with default parameters were trained on data from the US cohort. Classifier performance on the Belgian cohort was reported as the median AUC with percentile confidence intervals calculated over 10,000 bootstrap iterations. TCRdb took this table from immuneACCESS and kept in-frame rearrangements with V and J called. Such tables lack part of the clones; where checked against another copy, unresolved V genes explain under half of the gap, and the rest is unexplained. V, J and clone size reflect that table, while D and trimming were determined from the DNA. The sample table records some 44,000 clones; 76% of these occur just once. The ten top clones hold more than 1.5% of the sample.

Trimming takes 4 bases from V and 0 bases from J, and the germline ends sit 15 bases apart. CDR1 and CDR2 were assigned from the germline V gene (reference sequence) as LNHDA and SQIVND. The CDR3 spans 16 residues, from the cysteine through the phenylalanine. Only the CDR3 portion is preserved as DNA: 48 bases, with reading frame beginning at the first base. This sample was taken from a study of memory CD4+ T cells and cytomegalovirus serostatus (dated by TCRdb to about 2019). In terms of the full investigation: A total of roughly 35 healthy Belgian adults, of whom 9 were CMV seropositive and 24 were CMV seronegative, were included in the cohort. To replicate a published TCR-based CMV serostatus classifier, the researchers sequenced the CD4+ memory TCRbeta repertoires of a Belgian cohort whose cytomegalovirus serostatus was known. Overall study outcomes, separate from this receptor: The results were interpreted as suggesting that the CMV-associated TCR signature is mostly present in the CD4+ memory repertoire. The original-framework classifier achieved a median bootstrapped AUC of approximately 0.96 with a 95% CI of 0.76-1.00 on the Belgian cohort. Among the 160 or so previously reported CMV-associated TCRbeta sequences, roughly 68 showed up in the CD4+ memory repertoires, with each one found in between one and five individuals. CMV serostatus prediction reached a median bootstrapped AUC of about 0.95 with the original framework and approximately 0.92 with a US-trained random forest. Only CD4+CD45RO+ memory cells were sequenced, in contrast to the original study, which included naive and memory CD4+ and CD8+ populations.

A FACSAria II was used to sort memory CD4+ T cells, defined as single viable CD3+CD4+CD8-CD45RO+ cells. CMV serostatus was assessed using a Roche Elecsys assay, by which serum IgG against CMV pp150, pp28, p38 and p52 was detected. Once the samples were thawed, total CD4+ T cells were enriched through positive selection using CD4 magnetic microbeads. The samples came from a different study that was designed specifically to examine the CD4+ T cell memory repertoire. Peripheral blood mononuclear cells were isolated and cryopreserved according to standard operating procedures, and serum was kept at -80 degrees C. Staining used CD3-PerCP (BW264/56), CD4-APC (RPA-T4), CD45RO-PE (UCHT1) and CD8-Pacific Orange (3B5) antibodies, with Sytox blue excluding non-viable cells.

Sequencing was done on a sample of memory CD4+ T cells from blood. The rearranged segments are TRBV19 and TRBJ1-1, with TRBD1 tentatively as D gene (6 bases match). The source of this sequence is an adult in good health and CMV-seronegative. The encoded CDR3 is CASSRRQVGMNTEAFF. The sequenced DNA is TGTGCCAGTAGTAGACGACAGGTCGGAATGAACACTGAAGCTTTCTTT.